Shown below are 12 T cell receptor delta chains from a single sample sequenced in a study of Vδ1+ human thymocytes. Overall study results and limits: Highly polyclonal TRG and TRD repertoires with Gaussian CDR3 length distributions appeared in thymus.

Sequences come from RNA converted to cDNA by reverse transcription. CDR3 amplicons came from multiplex PCR with pooled V-gene forward and constant-region reverse primers. TCRdb reanalyzed the multiplex PCR reads using CATT. The data contain some 73,000 delta-chain clones, roughly a third of them seen just once; the ten biggest clones take up about 0.24%. These receptors have no known antigen. The sample comprised Vdelta1+ gamma-delta thymocytes from the thymus. Subset specified: FACS-sorted CD3+ TCRalphabeta- TCRVdelta1+ TCRVdelta2- thymocytes. The receptors here all came from a boy in the first two years of life who had congenital heart surgery.

The rearrangement uses TRDV1 and TRDJ2; TRDD3 aligns across 9 bases. The CDR3 loop spans 19 amino acids. V was pared by 5 bases and J by 13 bases, with 26 bases of the junction left unmatched. Germline CDR1 and CDR2: TSWWSYY and QGS. The CDR3 sequence: CALGRGGSYRGVGDRRLFF. The CDR3 nucleotides read TGTGCTCTTGGGAGGGGGGGTTCCTATAGAGGGGTGGGGGATAGGCGACTCTTCTTT.

The chain recombines TRDV2 with TRDJ1, with TRDD3 matching 10 bases. The CDR3 runs to 19 residues. Trimming cost V 9 bases and J 0 bases; bases outside gene matches: 21. Per germline, CDR1 GEAIGNYY and CDR2 EKD. The chain's CDR3 is CATHLRGPFGGYHTDKLIF. The DNA of the CDR3 is TGTGCCACCCACCTTCGCGGTCCTTTTGGGGGATACCACACCGATAAACTCATCTTT.

V usage is TRDV1 and J usage is TRDJ1; D possibly uses TRDD2 or TRDD3 (6 bases each). Trimming took off 5 bases at V and 0 bases at J, with 22 bases between the two ends. Germline V lookup: CDR1 TSWWSYY, CDR2 QGS. The CDR3 length is 18 residues. CDR3: CALGRGTPTLGDTDKLIF. CDR3 DNA: TGTGCTCTTGGGAGGGGGACTCCTACGTTGGGGGACACCGATAAACTCATCTTT.

This clone was seen only a few times. V is TRDV1 and J is TRDJ1; 9 nucleotides match TRDD2. V was clipped by 0 bases and J by 1 base; unmatched bases: 21. Germline V gene data show CDR1 as TSWWSYY and CDR2 as QGS. CDR3 size: 22 residues. The CDR3 bases are TGTGCTCTTGGGGAACTGAACCCTTCCTACGTGTCTGGTGGGGCTAGCACCGATAAACTCATCTTT. Translation: CALGELNPSYVSGGASTDKLIF.

The rearrangement joins TRDV1 to TRDJ1; 12 bases agree with TRDD3. Germline values: CDR1 TSWWSYY, CDR2 QGS. Unmatched junction bases numbered 25, after V lost 4 bases and J lost 4 bases. This CDR3 is 22 amino acids long. The CDR3 region has the DNA TGTGCTCTTGGGGCCCCCGGAACGGCTATGCTGGGGGATACGCCGTACATCGATAAACTCATCTTT. Protein sequence: CALGAPGTAMLGDTPYIDKLIF.

The rearrangement joins TRDV1 to TRDJ1; TRDD3 aligns across 13 bases. V dropped 3 bases and J dropped 8; count of bases not matched to a gene: 33. Germline V CDR1 and CDR2: TSWWSYY, QGS. CDR3 size: 24 residues. The CDR3, as DNA: TGTGCTCTTGGGGATGGTGCCCCTAGACCTCCTTCCTCCACTAAGTACTGGGGGATACGGAAACTCATCTTT. It is translated as CALGDGAPRPPSSTKYWGIRKLIF.

The sample holds many counts of this clone. The chain joins TRDV2 to TRDJ1; 9 bases are a match to TRDD3. V lost 3 bases, J lost 0 bases, and 13 bases stayed unmatched. The germline CDR1 and CDR2 sequences are GEAIGNYY and EKD. The CDR3 is 18 residues long. CDR3 residues: CACDYPYWGTFYTDKLIF. CDR3 nucleotides: TGTGCCTGTGACTACCCCTACTGGGGGACTTTTTACACCGATAAACTCATCTTT.

This clone was recorded only once. One base away lies a much larger clone, so this may be a sequencing read error. The chain recombines TRDV2 with TRDJ1, with 9 bases matching TRDD3. Germline V gene sequence: CDR1 GEAIGNYY, CDR2 EKD. The CDR3 loop spans 16 amino acids. V lost 6 bases to trimming and J lost 4 bases; unmatched junction nucleotides: 14. The CDR3 loop reads CACPPKPWGIVDKLIF. The CDR3 DNA follows: TGTGCCTGTCCCCCCAAGCCCTGGGGGATCGTCGATAAACTCATCTTT.

The chain uses TRDV1 and TRDJ1; weak D call: TRDD2 (6 bases). This CDR3 has 17 residues. Germline values: CDR1 TSWWSYY, CDR2 QGS. The ends were cut back, 3 bases at V and 4 bases at J, with 21 bases in the middle. CDR3 nucleotide sequence: TGTGCTCTTGGGGAGCAAGGGCCATCCTACACTGTCGATAAACTCATCTTT. Its protein is CALGEQGPSYTVDKLIF.

This clone was detected a few times. V is TRDV1 and J is TRDJ1; 9 bases are a match to TRDD3. The CDR3 totals 18 residues. The V and J ends lost 2 bases and 0 bases, in that order; junction bases with no gene match: 10. Germline V gene data show CDR1 as TSWWSYY and CDR2 as QGS. The CDR3 spells CALGEVGWWGIYTDKLIF. CDR3 nucleotide sequence: TGTGCTCTTGGGGAAGTCGGCTGGTGGGGGATATACACCGATAAACTCATCTTT.

This clone was recorded a few times. The chain is built from TRDV1 and TRDJ1; 7 nucleotides line up with TRDD3. Losses at the gene ends were 6 bases for V and 0 bases for J; bases not matched to a gene: 13. Germline lookup yields CDR1 TSWWSYY and CDR2 QGS. The CDR3 length is 17 residues. CDR3 nucleotide sequence: TGTGCTCTTGGTGAATGCTGGGGGCCAGAATACACCGATAAACTCATCTTT. This sequence encodes CALGECWGPEYTDKLIF.

The V and J genes are TRDV1 and TRDJ1, with D tentatively TRDD2 (6 bases). Germline lookup yields CDR1 TSWWSYY and CDR2 QGS. CDR3 size: 19 residues. Trimming cost V 0 bases and J 0 bases, with 20 bases left between them. The CDR3 region is CALGELSYEGSFHTDKLIF. The CDR3, as DNA: TGTGCTCTTGGGGAACTCTCCTACGAGGGGTCGTTCCACACCGATAAACTCATCTTT.